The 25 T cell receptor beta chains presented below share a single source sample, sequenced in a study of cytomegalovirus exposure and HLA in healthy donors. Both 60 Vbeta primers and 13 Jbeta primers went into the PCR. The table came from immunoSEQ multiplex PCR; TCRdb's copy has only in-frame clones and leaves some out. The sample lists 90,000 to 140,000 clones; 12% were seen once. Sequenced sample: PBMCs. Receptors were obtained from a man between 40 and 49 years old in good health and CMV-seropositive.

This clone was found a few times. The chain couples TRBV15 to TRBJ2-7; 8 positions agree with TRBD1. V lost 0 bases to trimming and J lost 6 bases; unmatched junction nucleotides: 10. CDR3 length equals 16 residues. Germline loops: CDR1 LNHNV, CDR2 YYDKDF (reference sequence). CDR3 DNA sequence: TGTGCCACCAGCAGAGACGAGGACAGGGATGTCAGCGAGCAGTACTTC. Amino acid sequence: CATSRDEDRDVSEQYF.

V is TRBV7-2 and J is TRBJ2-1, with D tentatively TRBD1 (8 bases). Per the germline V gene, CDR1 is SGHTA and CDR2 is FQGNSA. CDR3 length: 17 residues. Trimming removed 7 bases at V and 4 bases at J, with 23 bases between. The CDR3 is CASTGQGLGGGYNEQFF. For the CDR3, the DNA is TGTGCCAGCACTGGACAGGGCCTAGGGGGGGGTTACAATGAGCAGTTCTTC.

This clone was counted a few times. CDR3 coding DNA: TGTGCCAGCAGCGCTTGGGAGCGGGAGGGCCCCGAGCAGTACTTC. Protein product: CASSAWEREGPEQYF. The V gene is TRBV11-2, the J gene TRBJ2-7, with TRBD2 matching over 10 bases. This CDR3 contains 15 residues. Trimming cost V 5 bases and J 6 bases; bases outside gene matches: 10. Germline lookup yields CDR1 SGHAT and CDR2 FQNNGV. Full variable domain (outside the CDR3, taken from reference TRBV11-2 and TRBJ2-7): EAGVAQSPRYKIIEKRQSVAFWCNPISGHATLYWYQQILGQGPKLLIQFQNNGVVDDSQLPKDRFSAERLKGVDSTLKIQPAKLEDSAVYLCASSAWEREGPEQYFGPGTRLTVT.

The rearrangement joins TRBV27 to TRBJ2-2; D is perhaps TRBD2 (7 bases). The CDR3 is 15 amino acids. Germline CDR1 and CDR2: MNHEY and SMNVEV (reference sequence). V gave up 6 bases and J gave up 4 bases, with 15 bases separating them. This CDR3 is CASSHGGLTTGELFF. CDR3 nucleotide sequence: TGTGCCAGCAGCCACGGGGGGCTGACCACCGGGGAGCTGTTTTTT.

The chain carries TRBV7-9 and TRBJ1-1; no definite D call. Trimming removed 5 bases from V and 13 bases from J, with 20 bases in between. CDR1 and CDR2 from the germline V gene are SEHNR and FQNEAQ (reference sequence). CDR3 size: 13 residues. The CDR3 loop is CASSPGSTTRVFF. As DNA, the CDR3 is TGTGCCAGCAGCCCCGGATCAACTACGCGGGTTTTCTTT.

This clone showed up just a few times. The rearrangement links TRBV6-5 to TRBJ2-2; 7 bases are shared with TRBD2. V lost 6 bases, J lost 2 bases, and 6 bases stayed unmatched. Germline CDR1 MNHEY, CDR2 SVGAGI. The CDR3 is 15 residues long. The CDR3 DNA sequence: TGTGCCAGCAGGACGGGACTATCCAACACCGGGGAGCTGTTTTTT. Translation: CASRTGLSNTGELFF.

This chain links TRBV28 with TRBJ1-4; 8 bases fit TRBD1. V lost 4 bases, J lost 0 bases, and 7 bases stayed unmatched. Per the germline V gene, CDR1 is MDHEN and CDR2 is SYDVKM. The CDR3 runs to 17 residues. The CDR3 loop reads CASSSGQALATNEKLFF. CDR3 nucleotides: TGTGCCAGCAGTTCGGGACAGGCCCTCGCAACTAATGAAAAACTGTTTTTT.

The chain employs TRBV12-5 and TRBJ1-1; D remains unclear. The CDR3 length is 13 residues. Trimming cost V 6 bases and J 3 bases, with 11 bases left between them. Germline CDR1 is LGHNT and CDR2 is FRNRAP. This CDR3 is CASGRESHTEAFF. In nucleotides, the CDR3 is TGTGCTAGTGGGAGGGAAAGCCACACTGAAGCTTTCTTT.

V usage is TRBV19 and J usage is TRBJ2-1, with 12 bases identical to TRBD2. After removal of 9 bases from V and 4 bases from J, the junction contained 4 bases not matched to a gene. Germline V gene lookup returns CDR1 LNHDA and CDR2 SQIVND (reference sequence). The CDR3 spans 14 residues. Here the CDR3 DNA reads TGTGCCAGCGGGACTAGCGGGTTTTACAATGAGCAGTTCTTC. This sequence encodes CASGTSGFYNEQFF.

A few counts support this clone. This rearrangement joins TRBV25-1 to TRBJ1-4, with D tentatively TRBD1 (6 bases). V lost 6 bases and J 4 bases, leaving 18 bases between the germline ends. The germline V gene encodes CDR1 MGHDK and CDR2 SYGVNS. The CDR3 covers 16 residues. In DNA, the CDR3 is TGTGCCAGCAGGCGGAGTCGGGGGGGCCATAATGAAAAACTGTTTTTT. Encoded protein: CASRRSRGGHNEKLFF. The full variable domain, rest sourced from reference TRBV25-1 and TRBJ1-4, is EADIYQTPRYLVIGTGKKITLECSQTMGHDKMYWYQQDPGMELHLIHYSYGVNSTEKGDLSSESTVSRIRTEHFPLTLESARPSHTSQYLCASRRSRGGHNEKLFFGSGTQLSVL.

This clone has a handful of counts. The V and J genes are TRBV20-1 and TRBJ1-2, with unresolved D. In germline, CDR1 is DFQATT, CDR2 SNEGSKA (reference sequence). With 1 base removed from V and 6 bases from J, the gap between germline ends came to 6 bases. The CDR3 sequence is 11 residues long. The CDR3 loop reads CSARAGNGYTF. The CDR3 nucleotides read TGCAGTGCTAGAGCGGGAAATGGCTACACCTTC.

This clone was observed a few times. The CDR3 nucleotides are TGTGCCAGCAGTTCAACTAGGAATGAGCAGTTCTTC. Its protein product is CASSSTRNEQFF. V usage is TRBV6-5 and J usage is TRBJ2-1, with a tentative D call TRBD2 (5 bases). Germline V gene lookup returns CDR1 MNHEY and CDR2 SVGAGI. The CDR3 contains 12 residues. V was pared by 4 bases and J by 7 bases, with 8 bases between.

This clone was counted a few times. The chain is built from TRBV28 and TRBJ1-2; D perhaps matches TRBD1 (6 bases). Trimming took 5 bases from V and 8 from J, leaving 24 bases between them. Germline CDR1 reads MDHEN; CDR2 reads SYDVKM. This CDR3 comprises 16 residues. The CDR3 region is CASSMGSGAVARGYTF. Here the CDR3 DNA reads TGTGCCAGCAGTATGGGGTCAGGGGCGGTTGCTAGGGGCTACACCTTC.

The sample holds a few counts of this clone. The CDR3 protein is CASSLPGVKQYF. The CDR3 bases are TGCGCCAGCAGCTTACCGGGAGTCAAGCAGTACTTC. The chain joins TRBV5-1 to TRBJ2-7; a weak D match, TRBD2 (6 bases). Trimming pared 2 bases from V and 8 bases from J, leaving 11 bases between. The CDR3 length is 12 residues. Germline CDR1 is SGHRS and CDR2 is YFSETQ.

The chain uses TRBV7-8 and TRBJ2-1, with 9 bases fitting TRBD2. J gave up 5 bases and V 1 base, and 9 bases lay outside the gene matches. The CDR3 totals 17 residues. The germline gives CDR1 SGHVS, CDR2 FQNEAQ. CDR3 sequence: CASSLVRRTSVHNEQFF. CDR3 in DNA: TGTGCCAGCAGCTTAGTTAGACGGACTAGCGTTCACAATGAGCAGTTCTTC.

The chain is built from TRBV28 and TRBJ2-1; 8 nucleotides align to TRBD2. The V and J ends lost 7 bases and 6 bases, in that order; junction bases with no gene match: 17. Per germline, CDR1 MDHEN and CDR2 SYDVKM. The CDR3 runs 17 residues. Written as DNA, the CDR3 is TGTGCCAGCACCCCCCCGTCGAGCGGGAGAATATCCAATGAGCAGTTCTTC. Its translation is CASTPPSSGRISNEQFF. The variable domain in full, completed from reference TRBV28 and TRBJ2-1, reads DVKVTQSSRYLVKRTGEKVFLECVQDMDHENMFWYRQDPGLGLRLIYFSYDVKMKEKGDIPEGYSVSREKKERFSLILESASTNQTSMYLCASTPPSSGRISNEQFFGPGTRLTVL.

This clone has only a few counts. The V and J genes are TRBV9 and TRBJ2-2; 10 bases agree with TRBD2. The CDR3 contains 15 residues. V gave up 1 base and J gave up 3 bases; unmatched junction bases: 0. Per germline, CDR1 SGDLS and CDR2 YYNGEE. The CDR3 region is CASSVLAGDTGELFF. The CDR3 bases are TGTGCCAGCAGCGTACTAGCGGGAGACACCGGGGAGCTGTTTTTT. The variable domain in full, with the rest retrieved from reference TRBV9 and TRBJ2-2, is DSGVTQTPKHLITATGQRVTLRCSPRSGDLSVYWYQQSLDQGLQFLIQYYNGEERAKGNILERFSAQQFPDLHSELNLSSLELGDSALYFCASSVLAGDTGELFFGEGSRLTVL.

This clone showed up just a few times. The CDR3 DNA reads TGCGCCAGCAGCTTTACTAGGGAGCTCGAGCAGTACTTC. Its translation is CASSFTRELEQYF. The genes are TRBV5-1 and TRBJ2-7, with D maybe TRBD2 (5 bases). V was clipped by 2 bases and J by 6 bases, with 12 bases between them. Germline CDR1 reads SGHRS; CDR2 reads YFSETQ. The CDR3 loop spans 13 amino acids.

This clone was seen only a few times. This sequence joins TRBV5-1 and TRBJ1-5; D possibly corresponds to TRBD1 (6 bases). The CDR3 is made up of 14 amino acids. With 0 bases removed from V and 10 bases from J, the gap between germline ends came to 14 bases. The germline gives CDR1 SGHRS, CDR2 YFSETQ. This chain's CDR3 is CASSLVGGGRPQHF. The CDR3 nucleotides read TGCGCCAGCAGCTTGGTAGGGGGGGGGCGACCCCAGCATTTT.

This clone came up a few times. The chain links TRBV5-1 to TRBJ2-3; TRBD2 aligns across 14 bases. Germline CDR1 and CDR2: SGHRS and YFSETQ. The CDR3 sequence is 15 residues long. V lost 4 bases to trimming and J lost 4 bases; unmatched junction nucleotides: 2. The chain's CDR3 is CASSAGLAGADTQYF. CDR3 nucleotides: TGCGCCAGCAGCGCGGGACTAGCGGGAGCAGATACGCAGTATTTT.

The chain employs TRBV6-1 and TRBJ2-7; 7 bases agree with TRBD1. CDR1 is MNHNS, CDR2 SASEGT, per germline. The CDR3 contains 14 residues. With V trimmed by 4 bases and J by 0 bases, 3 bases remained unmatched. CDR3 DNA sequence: TGTGCCAGCAGTGCCGGGACAGCCTCCTACGAGCAGTACTTC. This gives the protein CASSAGTASYEQYF.

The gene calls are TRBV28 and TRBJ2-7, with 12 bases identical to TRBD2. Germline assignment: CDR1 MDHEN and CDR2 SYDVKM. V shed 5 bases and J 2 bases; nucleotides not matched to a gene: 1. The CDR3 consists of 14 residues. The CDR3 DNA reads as TGTGCCAGCAGTCTAGCGGGAGGGCCCTACGAGCAGTACTTC. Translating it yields CASSLAGGPYEQYF.

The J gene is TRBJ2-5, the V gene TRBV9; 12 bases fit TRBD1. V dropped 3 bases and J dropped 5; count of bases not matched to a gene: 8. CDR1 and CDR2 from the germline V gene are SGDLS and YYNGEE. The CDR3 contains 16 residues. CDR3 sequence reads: CASSAGTGGFTETQYF. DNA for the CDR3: TGTGCCAGCAGCGCCGGGACAGGGGGCTTTACGGAGACCCAGTACTTC.

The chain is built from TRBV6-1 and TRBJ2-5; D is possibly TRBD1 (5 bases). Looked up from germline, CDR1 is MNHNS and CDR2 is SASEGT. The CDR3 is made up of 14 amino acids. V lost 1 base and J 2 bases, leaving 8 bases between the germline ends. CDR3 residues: CASSEGTTQETQYF. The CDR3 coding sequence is TGTGCCAGCAGTGAAGGGACAACGCAAGAGACCCAGTACTTC.

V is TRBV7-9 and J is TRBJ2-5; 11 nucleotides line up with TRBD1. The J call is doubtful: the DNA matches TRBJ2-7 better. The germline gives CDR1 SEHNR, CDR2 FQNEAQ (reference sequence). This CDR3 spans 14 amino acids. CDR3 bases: TGTGCCAGCAGCTTAGAGGGACAGGGGGTCGAGCAGTACTTC. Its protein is CASSLEGQGVEQYF.